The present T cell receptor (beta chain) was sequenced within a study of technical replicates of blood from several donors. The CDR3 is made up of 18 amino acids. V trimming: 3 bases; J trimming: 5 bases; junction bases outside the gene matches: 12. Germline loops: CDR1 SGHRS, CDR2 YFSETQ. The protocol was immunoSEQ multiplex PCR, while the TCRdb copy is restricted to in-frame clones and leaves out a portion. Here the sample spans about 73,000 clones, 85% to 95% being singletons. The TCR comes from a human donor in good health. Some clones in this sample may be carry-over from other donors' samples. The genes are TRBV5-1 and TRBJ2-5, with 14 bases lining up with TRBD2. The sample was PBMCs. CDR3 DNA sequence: TGCGCCAGCAGCTCCGGACTAGCGGGGGGCCAGGGCCGGGAGACCCAGTACTTC. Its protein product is CASSSGLAGGQGRETQYF. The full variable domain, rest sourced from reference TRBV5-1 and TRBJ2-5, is KAGVTQTPRYLIKTRGQQVTLSCSPISGHRSVSWYQQTPGQGLQFLFEYFSETQRNKGNFPGRFSGRQFSNSRSEMNVSTLELGDSALYLCASSSGLAGGQGRETQYFGPGTRLLVL.